Each of the 27 T cell receptor beta chains below was sequenced from the same sample in a study of OX40 agonist ivuxolimab in advanced cancers. Data came from immunoSEQ multiplex PCR; TCRdb stores just in-frame clones and leaves some out. Of about 100,000 clones listed, roughly 89% were seen once; the top ten hold around 1.6%. This sample comprised CD4+ or CD8+ T cells sorted from blood, obtained in a trial of the OX40 agonist ivuxolimab. The receptors were gathered from an adult with an advanced solid tumor such as melanoma, head and neck, liver or kidney cancer.

The CDR3 protein is CASSIVGSGTGELFF. The CDR3 region has the DNA TGTGCCAGTAGTATCGTCGGTAGCGGGACCGGGGAGCTGTTTTTT. The chain has TRBV19 and TRBJ2-2, with 7 bases matching TRBD2. The V segment lost 3 bases and the J segment 5 bases; nucleotides outside the gene matches: 6. The CDR3 consists of 15 residues. Germline values: CDR1 LNHDA, CDR2 SQIVND (reference sequence).

The chain employs TRBV7-9 and TRBJ2-7, with no clear D. Germline V lookup: CDR1 SEHNR, CDR2 FQNEAQ (reference sequence). The V and J ends lost 2 bases and 2 bases respectively, with 1 base between them. The CDR3 covers 11 residues. The CDR3 coding sequence is TGTGCCAGCAGCTTAACCTACGAGCAGTACTTC. Its protein product is CASSLTYEQYF.

With respect to this clone: The same CDR3 is also encoded by other DNA sequences in this sample. The chain uses TRBV5-1 and TRBJ1-3; TRBD1 is a possible D gene (5 bases). The germline gives CDR1 SGHRS, CDR2 YFSETQ. V was clipped by 0 bases and J by 2 bases, with 6 bases between them. The CDR3 totals 14 residues. The CDR3 nucleotides are TGCGCCAGCAGCTTGGCAGGGCCTGGAAACACCATATATTTT. It specifies CASSLAGPGNTIYF.

This sequence joins TRBV29-1 and TRBJ2-1; D is undetermined. This CDR3 region has 13 residues. Germline CDR1 SQVTM, CDR2 ANQGSEA. Trimming pared 6 bases from V and 6 bases from J, leaving 15 bases between. CDR3 in DNA: TGCAGCGTCCTGACATCTTGGGGCAATGAGCAGTTCTTC. It translates to CSVLTSWGNEQFF.

The chain employs TRBV7-3 and TRBJ2-2; a possible D gene is TRBD1 (5 bases). Per the germline V gene, CDR1 is SGHTA and CDR2 is FQGTGA. Trimming left V 1 base short and J 1 base short, with 10 bases between. The CDR3 consists of 16 residues. In DNA form, the CDR3 reads TGTGCCAGCAGCTTAAATCCAGGGCGGAACACCGGGGAGCTGTTTTTT. It yields the protein CASSLNPGRNTGELFF.

The rearrangement uses TRBV7-9 and TRBJ2-3; 11 bases match TRBD2. There are 16 residues in the CDR3. Per the germline V gene, CDR1 is SEHNR and CDR2 is FQNEAQ (reference sequence). The V segment lost 3 bases and the J segment 2 bases; nucleotides outside the gene matches: 4. The DNA of the CDR3 is TGTGCCAGCAGCTTTAGCGGGAGGGAGATCACAGATACGCAGTATTTT. It yields the protein CASSFSGREITDTQYF.

This clone appeared once. The V and J genes are TRBV6-4 and TRBJ2-7; 7 nucleotides line up with TRBD1. The length of the CDR3 is 13 residues. The J segment lost 7 bases and the V segment lost 3 bases, leaving 6 bases of the junction unmatched. The germline V gene has CDR1 MRHNA and CDR2 SNTAGT. The CDR3 DNA sequence: TGTGCCAGCAGTGAACAGGGGCTCGGGGAGCAGTACTTC. It is translated as CASSEQGLGEQYF.

The rearrangement links TRBV2 to TRBJ1-3, with a tentative D call TRBD1 (6 bases). The CDR3 length is 16 residues. CDR1 is SNHLY and CDR2 is FYNNEI in the germline V gene. V was trimmed by 6 bases and J by 0 bases, leaving 15 bases between them. CDR3 residues: CASSLQGFLSGNTIYF. CDR3 sequence (DNA): TGTGCCAGCAGCCTACAGGGTTTCCTCTCTGGAAACACCATATATTTT.

The rearrangement joins TRBV5-1 to TRBJ1-1, with unresolved D. Trimming shortened V by 0 bases and J by 5 bases, and 11 bases separated the two germline ends. The CDR3 length is 14 residues. CDR1 is SGHRS and CDR2 is YFSETQ in the germline V gene. The CDR3 DNA is TGCGCCAGCAGCTTGGTCGGCCCTAAGACTGAAGCTTTCTTT. Its translation: CASSLVGPKTEAFF.

The chain links TRBV5-4 to TRBJ2-3, with TRBD2 identical over 11 bases. The CDR3 consists of 19 residues. V lost 3 bases, J lost 0 bases, and 12 bases stayed unmatched. Per the germline V gene, CDR1 is SGHNT and CDR2 is YYREEE (reference sequence). The CDR3: CASSSAPGTSGSSTDTQYF. CDR3 bases: TGTGCCAGCAGCTCTGCCCCCGGGACTAGCGGATCTAGCACAGATACGCAGTATTTT.

The gene calls are TRBV19 and TRBJ2-3; 7 bases are a match to TRBD1. With V trimmed by 3 bases and J by 2 bases, 2 bases remained unmatched. This CDR3 spans 14 amino acids. The germline V gene has CDR1 LNHDA and CDR2 SQIVND (reference sequence). CDR3 region: CASSMDRSTDTQYF. CDR3 DNA: TGTGCCAGTAGTATGGACAGGTCCACAGATACGCAGTATTTT.

The V call is TRBV6-1, the J call TRBJ2-7, with D tentatively TRBD1 (7 bases). Germline values: CDR1 MNHNS, CDR2 SASEGT. Deletions cut 11 bases from V and 4 bases from J, with 21 bases between. The CDR3 consists of 14 residues. The CDR3 reads CAVERQGGGYEQYF. Written as DNA, the CDR3 is TGTGCCGTTGAACGGCAGGGGGGCGGGTACGAGCAGTACTTC.

This chain uses TRBV9 with TRBJ1-1; D might be TRBD1 (5 bases). V lost 2 bases, J lost 1 base, and 9 bases lay in between. The CDR3 extends over 14 amino acids. CDR1 and CDR2 (germline): SGDLS, YYNGEE. CDR3 residues: CASSVGRANTEAFF. DNA for the CDR3: TGTGCCAGCAGCGTCGGCAGGGCGAACACTGAAGCTTTCTTT.

J is TRBJ2-3 and V is TRBV18; no clear D. CDR1 is KGHSH, CDR2 LQKENI, per germline. The ends were cut back, 4 bases at V and 0 bases at J, with 5 bases in the middle. The CDR3 has 13 amino acids. CDR3 protein: CASSQSSTDTQYF. In DNA, the CDR3 is TGTGCCAGCTCACAATCTAGCACAGATACGCAGTATTTT.

By its share, this clone is medium-sized. CDR3 sequence: CATSGGLGKLFF. The CDR3 DNA sequence: TGTGCCACCAGCGGGGGGCTCGGAAAACTGTTTTTT. The genes are TRBV15 and TRBJ1-4; perhaps TRBD1 as D (6 bases). The germline gives CDR1 LNHNV, CDR2 YYDKDF (reference sequence). The ends were cut back, 5 bases at V and 10 bases at J, with 11 bases in the middle. The length of the CDR3 is 12 residues.

This chain links TRBV10-3 with TRBJ2-7; 8 positions agree with TRBD2. The trim removed 4 bases at V and 1 base at J, leaving 6 bases unmatched. This CDR3 spans 15 amino acids. CDR1 is ENHRY and CDR2 is SYGVKD in the germline V gene. The CDR3 here is CAISARGAGSYEQYF. CDR3 DNA: TGTGCCATCAGTGCGCGGGGGGCCGGGTCCTACGAGCAGTACTTC.

The gene calls are TRBV5-6 and TRBJ2-2; no reliable D call. V gave up 2 bases and J gave up 3 bases, with 8 bases separating them. Germline V lookup: CDR1 SGHDT, CDR2 YYEEEE. CDR3 length: 14 residues. CDR3 amino acids: CASSFPYHTGELFF. CDR3 bases: TGTGCCAGCAGCTTCCCCTACCACACCGGGGAGCTGTTTTTT.

The chain joins TRBV28 to TRBJ1-5; D possibly corresponds to TRBD1 (6 bases). The CDR3 totals 15 residues. Germline V gives CDR1 MDHEN, CDR2 SYDVKM. Trimming took off 2 bases at V and 7 bases at J, with 15 bases between the two ends. For the CDR3, the DNA is TGTGCCAGCAGTTTAGGGGGCGGGCGAGAGCAGCCCCAGCATTTT. Its translation: CASSLGGGREQPQHF.

J is TRBJ2-3 and V is TRBV11-2; D may be TRBD1 (6 bases). The V and J ends lost 8 bases and 5 bases respectively, with 11 bases between them. The CDR3 has 12 amino acids. CDR1 and CDR2 (germline): SGHAT, FQNNGV. CDR3 in DNA: TGTGCCAGCGGGACACAGCGAGATACGCAGTATTTT. Protein sequence: CASGTQRDTQYF.

V usage is TRBV5-1 and J usage is TRBJ2-5, with D uncertain. CDR1 SGHRS and CDR2 YFSETQ come from the germline V gene. Trimming pared 3 bases from V and 2 bases from J, leaving 5 bases between. This CDR3 is 12 amino acids long. CDR3 residues: CASSSRQETQYF. CDR3 nucleotides: TGCGCCAGCAGCTCGAGGCAAGAGACCCAGTACTTC.

In DNA, the CDR3 is TGCAGCGTTATATGGGGGAATAGCGGGGGCACAGATACGCAGTATTTT. It encodes CSVIWGNSGGTDTQYF. V usage is TRBV29-1 and J usage is TRBJ2-3; the match to TRBD2 covers 8 bases. The ends lost 5 bases at V and 1 base at J; junction bases unmatched: 11. Germline V gives CDR1 SQVTM, CDR2 ANQGSEA. There are 16 residues in the CDR3.

Only a few counts were recorded for this clone. The chain is built from TRBV5-8 and TRBJ2-1; D tentatively fits TRBD1 or TRBD2 (5 bases each). Germline values: CDR1 SGHTS, CDR2 YDEGEE. Trimming took off 5 bases at V and 5 bases at J, with 20 bases between the two ends. This CDR3 is built from 16 residues. This chain's CDR3 is CASSAWVGTGNNEQFF. The CDR3 DNA reads TGTGCCAGCAGTGCCTGGGTAGGGACGGGGAACAATGAGCAGTTCTTC.

About this clone itself: The sample contains more than one DNA sequence encoding this CDR3. The chain employs TRBV5-4 and TRBJ1-5, with D maybe TRBD1 (5 bases). The CDR3 has 16 amino acids. Germline V gene data show CDR1 as SGHNT and CDR2 as YYREEE (reference sequence). With 0 bases removed from V and 6 bases from J, the gap between germline ends came to 16 bases. The CDR3 is CASSLGGWEVGQPQHF. The CDR3 DNA sequence: TGTGCCAGCAGCTTGGGGGGGTGGGAAGTGGGTCAGCCCCAGCATTTT.

The V and J genes are TRBV6-5 and TRBJ1-1, with 8 bases matching TRBD1. V trimming: 4 bases; J trimming: 1 base; junction bases outside the gene matches: 2. The CDR3 loop spans 14 amino acids. Per germline, CDR1 MNHEY and CDR2 SVGAGI. CDR3 loop: CASSFGQGNTEAFF. In nucleotides, the CDR3 is TGTGCCAGCAGTTTTGGACAGGGGAACACTGAAGCTTTCTTT.

The chain recombines TRBV6-5 with TRBJ2-7; the D gene is possibly TRBD2 (6 bases). Between the trimmed V and J ends, which lost 5 bases and 4 bases, there was a span of 9 bases. The germline V gene encodes CDR1 MNHEY and CDR2 SVGAGI. This CDR3 is built from 12 residues. CDR3 sequence: CASSGTRYEQYF. In DNA, the CDR3 is TGTGCCAGCAGTGGGACTCGTTACGAGCAGTACTTC.

The chain carries TRBV18 and TRBJ1-2; tentatively, D is TRBD1 (6 bases). This CDR3 comprises 14 residues. CDR1 is KGHSH, CDR2 LQKENI, per germline. The V and J ends lost 6 bases and 0 bases respectively, with 11 bases between them. The CDR3 spells CASSPGDTNYGYTF. The DNA of the CDR3 is TGTGCCAGCTCTCCAGGGGACACTAACTATGGCTACACCTTC. Full variable domain (rest looked up from reference TRBV18 and TRBJ1-2): NAGVMQNPRHLVRRRGQEARLRCSPMKGHSHVYWYRQLPEEGLKFMVYLQKENIIDESGMPKERFSAEFPKEGPSILRIQQVVRGDSAAYFCASSPGDTNYGYTFGSGTRLTVV.

The chain combines TRBV28 with TRBJ2-1; TRBD2 matches at 7 bases. V shed 6 bases, J shed 0 bases, and the junction held 8 bases outside the gene matches. Germline CDR1 reads MDHEN; CDR2 reads SYDVKM. This CDR3 region has 16 residues. The CDR3 DNA reads as TGTGCCAGCAGCCTAAGCGGGAAGGGCTCCTACAATGAGCAGTTCTTC. It codes for CASSLSGKGSYNEQFF.